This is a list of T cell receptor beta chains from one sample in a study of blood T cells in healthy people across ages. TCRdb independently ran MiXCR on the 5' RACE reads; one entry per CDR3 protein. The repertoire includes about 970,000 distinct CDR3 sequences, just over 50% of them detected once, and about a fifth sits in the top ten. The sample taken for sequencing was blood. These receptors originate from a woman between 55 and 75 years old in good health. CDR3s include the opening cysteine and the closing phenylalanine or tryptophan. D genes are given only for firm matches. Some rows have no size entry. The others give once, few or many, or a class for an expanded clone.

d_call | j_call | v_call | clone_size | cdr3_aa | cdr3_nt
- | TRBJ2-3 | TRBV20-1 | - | CSAVGGGVGVDTQYF | TGCAGTGCTGTCGGGGGCGGAGTGGGGGTAGATACGCAGTATTTT
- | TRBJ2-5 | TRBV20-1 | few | CSARRDPARLETQYF | TGCAGTGCCCGAAGGGACCCAGCAAGGCTCGAGACCCAGTACTTC
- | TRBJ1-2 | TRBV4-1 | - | CASSSPTETYGYTF | TGCGCCAGCAGCTCCCCGACAGAAACCTATGGCTACACCTTC
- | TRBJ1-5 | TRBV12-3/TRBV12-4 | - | CASSFSEDNQPQHF | TGTGCCAGCAGTTTCTCGGAGGACAATCAGCCCCAGCATTTT
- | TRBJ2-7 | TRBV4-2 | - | CASSQDSGMTGQYF | TGTGCCAGCAGCCAAGATTCAGGGATGACGGGTCAGTACTTC
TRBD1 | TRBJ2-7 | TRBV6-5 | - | CASSYLTGAILNEQYF | TGTGCCAGCAGTTACTTAACAGGGGCCATCCTCAACGAGCAGTACTTC
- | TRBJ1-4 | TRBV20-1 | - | CSAREGSQEKLFF | TGCAGTGCTAGAGAAGGGAGCCAAGAAAAACTGTTTTTT
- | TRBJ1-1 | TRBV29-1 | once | CSGGQDTEAFF | TGCAGCGGAGGGCAGGACACTGAAGCTTTCTTT
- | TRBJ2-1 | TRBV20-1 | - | CSASSNSYNEQFF | TGCAGTGCTAGCTCTAACTCCTACAATGAGCAGTTCTTC
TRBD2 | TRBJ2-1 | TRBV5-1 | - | CASSLAAMTSGSTEQFF | TGCGCCAGCAGCTTGGCCGCAATGACTAGCGGGAGTACTGAGCAGTTCTTC
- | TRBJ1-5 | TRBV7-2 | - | CASSLEPGLEPQHF | TGTGCCAGCAGCTTAGAACCAGGATTGGAGCCCCAGCATTTT
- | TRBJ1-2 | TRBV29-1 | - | CSVDSVQGYGYTF | TGCAGCGTTGACTCCGTGCAGGGCTATGGCTACACCTTC
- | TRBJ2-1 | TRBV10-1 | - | CASSESGGGSEQFF | TGCGCCAGCAGTGAGTCCGGGGGTGGGAGTGAGCAGTTCTTC
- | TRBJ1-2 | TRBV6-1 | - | CASRRGSTDPFSDGYTF | TGTGCCAGCAGGCGAGGGTCGACGGATCCGTTCTCGGATGGCTACACCTTC
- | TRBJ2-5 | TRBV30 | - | CAWSVGGRQETQYF | TGTGCCTGGAGTGTAGGTGGGAGGCAAGAGACCCAGTACTTC
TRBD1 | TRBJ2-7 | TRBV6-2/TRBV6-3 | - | CAGRDRGDEQYF | TGTGCCGGCAGAGACAGGGGAGACGAGCAGTACTTC
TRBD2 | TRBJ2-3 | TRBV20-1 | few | CSATKRERIPDTQYF | TGCAGTGCTACGAAGCGGGAGAGGATACCAGATACGCAGTATTTT
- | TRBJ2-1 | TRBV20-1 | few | CSASSLAYYNEQFF | TGCAGTGCTAGTAGTCTAGCTTATTACAATGAGCAGTTCTTC
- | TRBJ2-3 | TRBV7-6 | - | CASSFRVNGRKGRTDTQYF | TGTGCCAGCAGCTTTCGGGTGAATGGGCGGAAGGGGAGGACAGATACGCAGTATTTT
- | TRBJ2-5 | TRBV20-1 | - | CSARVNPGRGTQYF | TGCAGTGCTAGAGTTAATCCGGGCCGAGGAACCCAGTACTTC
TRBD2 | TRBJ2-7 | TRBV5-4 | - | CASSPGRELGEQYF | TGTGCCAGCAGCCCCGGGAGGGAACTAGGAGAGCAGTACTTC
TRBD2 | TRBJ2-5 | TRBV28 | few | CASSSRVAGPMASQYF | TGTGCCAGCAGTTCGCGAGTAGCGGGACCCATGGCGTCCCAGTACTTC
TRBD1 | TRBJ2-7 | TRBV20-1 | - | CSAPDRAYEQYF | TGCAGTGCCCCCGACAGGGCCTACGAGCAGTACTTC
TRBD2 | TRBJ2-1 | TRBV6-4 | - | CASSDSIGGGAGEQFF | TGTGCCAGCAGTGACTCGATAGGCGGGGGGGCGGGTGAGCAGTTCTTC
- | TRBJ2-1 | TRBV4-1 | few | CASSSNRALNNEQFF | TGCGCCAGCAGCTCGAACCGGGCCCTAAACAATGAGCAGTTCTTC
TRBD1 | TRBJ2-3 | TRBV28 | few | CASATGPPDTQYF | TGTGCCAGCGCGACAGGGCCCCCAGATACGCAGTATTTT
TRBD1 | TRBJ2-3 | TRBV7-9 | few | CASSFSGGPQYF | TGTGCCAGCAGCTTCTCAGGGGGTCCGCAGTATTTT
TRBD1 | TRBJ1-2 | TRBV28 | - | CASSPRTGVRDYGYTF | TGTGCCAGCAGCCCCCGGACAGGGGTTAGGGACTATGGCTACACCTTC
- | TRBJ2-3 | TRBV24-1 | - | CATSDFATGTADTDTQYF | TGTGCCACCAGTGATTTTGCCACCGGGACGGCAGACACAGATACGCAGTATTTT
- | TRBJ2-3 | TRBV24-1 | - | CATSDPGHLSDTQYF | TGTGCCACCAGTGACCCCGGACATTTATCTGATACGCAGTATTTT
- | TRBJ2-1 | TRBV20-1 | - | CSATGSYNEQFF | TGCAGTGCTACGGGCTCCTACAATGAGCAGTTCTTC
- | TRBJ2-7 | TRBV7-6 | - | CASSSPARDQPHHSSYEQYF | TGTGCCAGCAGCTCCCCAGCCCGGGACCAACCCCACCATTCGTCCTACGAGCAGTACTTC
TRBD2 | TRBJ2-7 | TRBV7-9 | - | CASSLELAGNNEQYF | TGTGCCAGCAGCTTAGAGCTAGCGGGGAACAATGAGCAGTACTTC
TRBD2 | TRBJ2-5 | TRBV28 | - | CASSWGGRAYQETQYF | TGTGCCAGCAGCTGGGGCGGGAGGGCTTACCAAGAGACCCAGTACTTC
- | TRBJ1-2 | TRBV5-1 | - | CASSFDPTPEYGYTF | TGCGCCAGCAGCTTTGACCCGACTCCTGAATATGGCTACACCTTC
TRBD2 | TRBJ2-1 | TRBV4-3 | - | CASSQGGLAVNYNEQFF | TGCGCCAGCAGCCAAGGGGGACTAGCGGTAAACTACAATGAGCAGTTCTTC
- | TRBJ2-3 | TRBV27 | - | CASSSGPLSHTQYF | TGTGCCAGCAGTAGTGGACCCTTAAGCCATACGCAGTATTTT
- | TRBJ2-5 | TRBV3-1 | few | CASSQEPKETQYF | TGTGCCAGCAGCCAAGAACCGAAAGAGACCCAGTACTTC
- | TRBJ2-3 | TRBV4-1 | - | CASSFQGFPTDTQYF | TGCGCCAGCAGCTTCCAGGGATTCCCCACAGATACGCAGTATTTT
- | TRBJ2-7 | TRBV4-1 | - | CASSQGRGSAYEQYF | TGCGCCAGCAGCCAAGGCCGGGGCTCGGCCTACGAGCAGTACTTC
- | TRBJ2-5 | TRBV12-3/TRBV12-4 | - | CASSLAIEGETQYF | TGTGCCAGCAGTTTGGCCATAGAGGGAGAGACCCAGTACTTC
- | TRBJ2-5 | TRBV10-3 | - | CAIMEREGSQETQYF | TGTGCCATCATGGAGAGGGAAGGGTCGCAAGAGACCCAGTACTTC
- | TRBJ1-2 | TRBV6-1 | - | CASGEALGQSYTF | TGTGCCAGCGGTGAAGCGCTTGGGCAAAGCTACACCTTC
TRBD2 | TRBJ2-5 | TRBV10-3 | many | CAISELGRAGGETQYF | TGTGCCATCAGTGAGCTGGGACGAGCGGGAGGAGAGACCCAGTACTTC
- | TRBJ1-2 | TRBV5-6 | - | CASSPLEANYGYTF | TGTGCCAGCAGCCCCTTAGAGGCTAACTATGGCTACACCTTC
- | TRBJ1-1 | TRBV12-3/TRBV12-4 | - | CASSLFGGNEAFF | TGTGCCAGCAGTTTATTTGGCGGGAATGAAGCTTTCTTT
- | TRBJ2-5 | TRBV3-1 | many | CASSLRGEGQETQYF | TGTGCCAGCAGCCTGAGGGGGGAAGGGCAAGAGACCCAGTACTTC
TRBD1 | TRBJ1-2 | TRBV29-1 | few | CSVEGQLPGGFYGYTF | TGCAGCGTTGAAGGTCAGTTGCCAGGGGGCTTCTATGGCTACACCTTC
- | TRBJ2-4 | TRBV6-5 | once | CASRGFGTLGYTIQYF | TGTGCCAGCAGAGGATTCGGGACTCTAGGATACACCATTCAGTACTTC
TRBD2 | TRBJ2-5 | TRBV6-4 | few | CASVNSPGLAGREYF | TGTGCCAGCGTCAACTCTCCGGGACTAGCGGGACGGGAGTACTTC
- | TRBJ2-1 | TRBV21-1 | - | CASSKALRESSLGEQFF | TGTGCCAGCAGCAAAGCGCTCCGGGAGTCCTCACTCGGTGAGCAGTTCTTC
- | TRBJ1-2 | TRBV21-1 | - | CASIGTGLFGGYTF | TGTGCCAGCATCGGGACAGGGCTATTTGGCGGCTACACCTTC
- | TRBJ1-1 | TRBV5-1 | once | CASSLPTGTPEAFF | TGCGCCAGCAGCTTGCCAACCGGGACACCCGAAGCTTTCTTT